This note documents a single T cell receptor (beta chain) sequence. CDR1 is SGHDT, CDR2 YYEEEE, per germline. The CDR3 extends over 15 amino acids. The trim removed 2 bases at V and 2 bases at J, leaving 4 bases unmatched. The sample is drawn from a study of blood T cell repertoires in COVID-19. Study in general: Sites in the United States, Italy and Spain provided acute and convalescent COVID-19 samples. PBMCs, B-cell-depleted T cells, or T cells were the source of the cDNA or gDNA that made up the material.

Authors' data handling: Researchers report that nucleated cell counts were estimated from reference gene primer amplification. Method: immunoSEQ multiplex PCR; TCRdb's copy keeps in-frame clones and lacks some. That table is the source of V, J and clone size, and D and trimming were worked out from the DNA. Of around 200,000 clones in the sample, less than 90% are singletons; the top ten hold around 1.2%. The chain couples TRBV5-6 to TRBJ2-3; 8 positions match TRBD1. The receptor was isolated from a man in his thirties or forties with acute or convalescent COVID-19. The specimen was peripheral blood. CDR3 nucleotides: TGTGCCAGCAGCTTCCAGGGGGCCCACACAGATACGCAGTATTTT. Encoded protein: CASSFQGAHTDTQYF. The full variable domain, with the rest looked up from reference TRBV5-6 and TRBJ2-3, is DAGVTQSPTHLIKTRGQQVTLRCSPKSGHDTVSWYQQALGQGPQFIFQYYEEEERQRGNFPDRFSGHQFPNYSSELNVNALLLGDSALYLCASSFQGAHTDTQYFGPGTRLTVL.